A selection of T cell receptor beta chains follows, all from one sample in a study of shared clonotypes between healthy human individuals. Sequenced by immunoSEQ multiplex PCR; TCRdb stores in-frame clones only, minus some. The table includes around 1.6 million clones, 95% to 99% detected once. Sample: naive CD4+ T cells sorted from blood. These receptors came from a man aged 30 to 45 in good health. Both conserved end residues are part of each CDR3. The D gene is left open where the match is weak. Not all rows give a size; the values are once, few, many and, for expanded clones, a class.

J gene,D gene,clone size,V gene,CDR3 protein,CDR3 DNA
TRBJ2-7,.,.,TRBV5-3,CARSLSYEQYF,TGTGCCAGAAGTCTTTCCTACGAGCAGTACTTC
TRBJ1-1,.,.,TRBV25-1,CASSEWGTNTEAFF,TGTGCCAGCAGTGAATGGGGTACGAACACTGAAGCTTTCTTT
TRBJ2-1,.,.,TRBV5-1,CASSYEAGGRNEQFF,TGCGCCAGCAGCTACGAGGCAGGGGGGCGCAATGAGCAGTTCTTC
TRBJ2-5,TRBD2,.,TRBV5-1,CASSLGLAGHLRETQYF,TGCGCCAGCAGCTTGGGACTAGCGGGACATCTGAGAGAGACCCAGTACTTC
TRBJ1-1,.,.,TRBV6-4,CASSEHGRNTEAFF,TGTGCCAGCAGTGAGCACGGGCGGAACACTGAAGCTTTCTTT
TRBJ2-5,.,.,TRBV28,CASTSQGQETQYF,TGTGCCAGCACCTCCCAGGGTCAAGAGACCCAGTACTTC
TRBJ2-1,.,once,TRBV2,CASSVSGSSYNEQFF,TGTGCCAGCAGTGTGAGCGGTAGCTCCTACAATGAGCAGTTCTTC
TRBJ1-2,.,.,TRBV28,CASSRHGYTF,TGTGCCAGCAGCAGGCATGGCTACACCTTC
TRBJ1-2,.,.,TRBV12-1,CASSFVGQGAPYYGYTF,.
TRBJ2-1,TRBD2,.,TRBV5-1,CASSRGASGVSSYNEQFF,TGCGCCAGCAGCCGTGGGGCTAGCGGGGTTAGCTCCTACAATGAGCAGTTCTTC
TRBJ2-7,TRBD2,.,TRBV6-6,CASRRTSGSYEQYF,TGTGCCAGCAGACGGACTAGCGGGAGCTACGAGCAGTACTTC
TRBJ2-1,TRBD2,.,TRBV4-3,CASSQGLAGGGQFF,TGCGCCAGCAGCCAAGGACTAGCGGGAGGTGGGCAGTTCTTC
TRBJ1-4,.,.,TRBV28,CASSVRDLLKGEKLFF,TGTGCCAGCAGTGTCCGGGACCTCCTTAAGGGTGAAAAACTGTTTTTT
TRBJ1-5,.,few,TRBV28,CASRGVNQPQHF,TGTGCCAGCCGGGGGGTCAATCAGCCCCAGCATTTT